This entry lists 8 T cell receptor beta chains sequenced from one sample in a study of T-cell memory formation after mild COVID-19. From the 5' RACE reads, TCRdb called clonotypes with MiXCR, one entry per CDR3 protein. Of 270,000 or so distinct CDR3 sequences listed, approximately 18% are singletons. Sequencing was carried out using PBMCs or a T cell subset sorted from them (not recorded which). These receptors were taken from a man aged 18 to 30 who had mild COVID-19 (a few samples of this study predate the infection). Cell type and time point are not known.

This clonotype was recorded a few times. The rearrangement uses TRBV7-9 and TRBJ2-3, with D perhaps TRBD1 or TRBD2 (5 bases each). Germline assignment: CDR1 SEHNR and CDR2 FQNEAQ (reference sequence). The V end lost 6 bases, the J end lost 8 bases, and 18 bases lay between the germline ends. The CDR3 has 14 amino acids. CDR3 in amino acids: CASSSMEARGTQYF. DNA for the CDR3: TGTGCCAGCAGTTCGATGGAGGCTAGGGGTACGCAGTATTTT.

The chain couples TRBV7-3 to TRBJ2-2, with D perhaps matching TRBD1 (6 bases). CDR3 length: 14 residues. Germline values: CDR1 SGHTA, CDR2 FQGTGA. V lost 8 bases and J 1 base, leaving 11 bases between the germline ends. The DNA of the CDR3 is TGTGCCAGCCGTCAGGGGTTGAACACCGGGGAGCTGTTTTTT. Its protein is CASRQGLNTGELFF.

This clonotype has just a few counts. The chain joins TRBV5-1 to TRBJ1-6; possible D gene TRBD1, 6 bases. CDR1 SGHRS and CDR2 YFSETQ come from the germline V gene. The CDR3 has 14 residues. V was cut by 2 bases and J by 8 bases, with 11 bases left in between. The CDR3 here is CASSLTGKDSPLHF. The CDR3 DNA follows: TGCGCCAGCAGCTTAACAGGGAAAGATTCACCCCTCCACTTT.

The rearrangement links TRBV28 to TRBJ1-1; 7 nucleotides agree with TRBD1. The CDR3 extends over 14 amino acids. V lost 2 bases to trimming and J lost 8 bases; unmatched junction nucleotides: 8. The germline gives CDR1 MDHEN, CDR2 SYDVKM. The CDR3 is CASSLRQGLWEAFF. CDR3 nucleotides: TGTGCCAGCAGTTTACGACAGGGTCTTTGGGAAGCTTTCTTT.

This clonotype has more than one count but fewer than ten. The CDR3 region is CASSIGPTATEAFF. CDR3 DNA: TGTGCCAGTAGTATAGGCCCAACAGCAACTGAAGCTTTCTTT. The V gene is TRBV19, the J gene TRBJ1-1; D is ambiguous. The CDR3 extends over 14 amino acids. V lost 1 base and J lost 5, with 11 bases in between. The germline CDR1 and CDR2 sequences are LNHDA and SQIVND (reference sequence).

A few counts support this clonotype. The chain employs TRBV24-1 and TRBJ1-5; D may be TRBD1 (6 bases). Looked up from germline, CDR1 is KGHDR and CDR2 is SFDVKD. This CDR3 has 15 residues. Deletions cut 3 bases from V and 2 bases from J, with 10 bases between. CDR3: CATSDTGMGNQPQHF. The CDR3 DNA sequence: TGTGCCACCAGTGATACAGGGATGGGCAATCAGCCCCAGCATTTT.

The V and J genes are TRBV7-2 and TRBJ2-7; possible D gene TRBD2, 5 bases. Germline V gene sequence: CDR1 SGHTA, CDR2 FQGNSA. The CDR3 length is 12 residues. The CDR3 DNA reads as TGTGCCAGCAGCTTAGCCCCGGGGATCCTTAACGTC. Amino acid sequence: CASSLAPGILNV.

This chain uses TRBV6-6 with TRBJ2-7; D could derive from TRBD1 or TRBD2 (5 bases each). From germline, CDR1 is MNHNY and CDR2 SVGAGI (reference sequence). V was pared by 5 bases and J by 7 bases, with 18 bases between. The CDR3 extends over 14 amino acids. The CDR3 loop is CASSTPEGRREQYF. DNA of the CDR3: TGTGCCAGCAGTACCCCCGAGGGGCGGAGAGAGCAGTACTTC.